These 2 T cell receptor beta chains share one sample of origin, sequenced in a study of identical twins. TCRdb fed the 5' RACE reads into MiXCR, producing one record per CDR3 protein. The table includes 570,000 or so distinct CDR3 sequences, nearly 10% detected once. This sample also appeared in a second study, on yellow fever vaccine responses in identical twins.

The sequencing input was PBMCs. The receptors derive from a woman between 18 and 29 years old in good health.

This clonotype was seen many times. The chain joins TRBV20-1 to TRBJ2-5, with TRBD2 matching over 12 bases. In germline, CDR1 is DFQATT, CDR2 SNEGSKA (reference sequence). V lost 1 base, J lost 4 bases, and 16 bases stayed unmatched. This CDR3 region has 19 residues. The CDR3: CSARGTGPLAGGPSETQYF. The CDR3 DNA reads TGCAGTGCTAGAGGGACAGGTCCCCTAGCGGGAGGGCCCTCAGAGACCCAGTACTTC.

This clonotype was found many times. J is TRBJ2-7 and V is TRBV21-1; TRBD1 is the table's D call and was not checked against the DNA. TRBV21-1 is reported as a pseudogene. This CDR3 region has 17 residues. Here the CDR3 DNA reads TGTGCCAGCAGCGAAACCGAGAGGGACAGGTGCGCCTACGAGCAGTACTTC. The encoded protein is CASSETERDRCAYEQYF.